A single sample gave rise to the 3 T cell receptor beta chains below, sequenced in a study of CD8+CD57+ T cells in acquired aplastic anemia listed by TCRdb under 2018. For sequencing, an Illumina HiSeq 2000 was employed. Genomic DNA served as template for TCR beta VDJ combination and CDR3 sequence profiling. TCRdb cleaned the public reads at Q25 with fastp, built clones with MiXCR and kept in-frame beta chains. Rows merge per CDR3 protein into single entries with the most common DNA and genes. A total of 400,000 to 450,000 distinct CDR3 sequences appear in this sample, 60% to 80% of them only once. The ten most abundant clones make up 4% of the sample. The sequencing input was sorted CD4+, CD8+, or CD8+CD57+ T cells (not recorded which) from PBMCs. These receptors were taken from a human donor in good health, serving as a control.

A word on this clonotype: One end of the junction does not line up with germline, which may come from a read error. V and J are TRBV20-1 and TRBJ2-6; D perhaps matches TRBD2 (5 bases). The CDR3 spans 15 residues. Germline-derived CDR1 and CDR2 are DFQATT and SNEGSKA (reference sequence). The CDR3 coding sequence is TGCAGTGCTAGCATTTTAGGGAGTGGGTCCAACGTCCTGACTTTC. This sequence encodes CSASILGSGSNVLTF.

This clonotype was seen repeatedly, ten times or more. V is TRBV20-1 and J is TRBJ2-7; D unresolved. The CDR3 contains 15 residues. Trimming took off 4 bases at V and 6 bases at J, with 22 bases between the two ends. Germline V lookup: CDR1 DFQATT, CDR2 SNEGSKA (reference sequence). CDR3 nucleotide sequence: TGCAGTGCTACTGTCCCCCAGTCCCATATGGCCGAGCAGTACTTC. This translates into CSATVPQSHMAEQYF.

This clonotype has just a few counts. At one of its ends the junction is not consistent with the germline gene, which may arise from a read error. The chain is built from TRBV7-7 and TRBJ2-3; no firm D call. The germline V gene encodes CDR1 SSHAT and CDR2 FNYEAQ (reference sequence). CDR3 length equals 13 residues. CDR3 in amino acids: CASSLVWADTQYF. CDR3 bases: TGTGCTAGCAGCTTAGTCTGGGCAGATACGCAGTATTTT.